This TCR beta chain emerged from a study of T-cell memory formation after mild COVID-19. Findings of the study overall: Still unconfirmed is whether the second-wave clones peaking on day 37 recognized SARS-CoV-2.

In regard to this clonotype: What it binds is not known.

Using its own MiXCR run on the 5' RACE reads, TCRdb lists one record per CDR3 protein. The sample lists around 530,000 distinct CDR3 sequences; less than 25% were seen once. CDR3 length: 14 amino acids. V shed 3 bases, J shed 4 bases, and the junction held 1 base outside the gene matches. In germline, CDR1 is SGDLS, CDR2 YYNGEE. The sequence was obtained from an adult woman who had mild COVID-19 (a few samples of this study predate the infection). Cell type and time point are not known. Sequenced material: PBMCs or a T cell subset sorted from them (not recorded which). This chain joins TRBV9 and TRBJ2-2; 9 bases align to TRBD2. In DNA, the CDR3 is TGTGCCAGCAGCGGTAGCGGGGGCACCGGGGAGCTGTTTTTT. This gives the protein CASSGSGGTGELFF.